This T cell receptor beta chain came from a study of CD8+CD57+ T cells in acquired aplastic anemia (dated by TCRdb to the late 2010s). About the full investigation: On average, sorted CD4+ and CD8+ cells yielded 3.2 ug of extracted DNA, with a range of about 0.17 to 27.4 ug. CD8+CD57+ expansion was defined as frequency above the mean frequency observed in healthy subjects. What the research found in general, with its limitations: Some 27 CD8+ CDR3 sequences were found in both patients and controls but appeared to be highly expressed in patients and within the immunodominant clones of the patients. No significant difference in CD8+ Simpson's diversity was found between patients and healthy controls (P=0.060).

Patients chosen for sequencing had shown expansion of CD8+CD57+ cells by flow cytometry. Every patient had severe acquired aplastic anemia, diagnosed using the International Study of Aplastic Anemia and Agranulocytosis and Camitta criteria. At the time blood was sampled, none of the patients had received any therapy. In the study, sorted CD4+ and CD8+ blood T cells from patients with severe aplastic anemia and from healthy subjects underwent deep sequencing of TCR repertoires. Patients were enrolled in the USA under clinicaltrials.gov protocols 00001620, 01623167, 00001397, 00071045, 00081523 and 00961064. Ficoll-Paque density gradient centrifugation was used to isolate peripheral blood mononuclear cells. Before DNA extraction, CD4+ and CD8+ T cells were sorted by FACS or by magnetic beads. The germline V gene yields SQVTM for CDR1 and ANQGSEA for CDR2. V is cut back by 8 bases and J by 2 bases, with 7 bases in the junction unmatched. From the cysteine through the phenylalanine, the CDR3 covers 13 amino acids. This entry keeps only the CDR3 DNA: 39 bases, framed from base 1.

Genomic DNA served as template for TCR beta VDJ combination and CDR3 sequence profiling. An Illumina HiSeq 2000 was used for TCR repertoire sequencing. The paper's data handling went like this. TRBV/TRBJ rearrangement plots, CDR3 size and DJ length profiles, and Simpson's diversity index were used to assess repertoires. The immunodominant clone was defined as the most abundant DNA sequence in deep sequencing data. CDR3 amino acid sequences were checked for sharing across subjects and were also compared against the VDJdb database and published repertoires. TCRdb passed the public sequencing reads through fastp at Q25 and MiXCR, retaining productive beta sequences. Duplicate CDR3 protein sequences are folded into a single record with the most common DNA and genes. Here the V and J calls rest on TCRdb's processing, not on the authors' analysis. Within this sample are 100,000 to 150,000 distinct CDR3 sequences, with 30% to 45% of them counted one time only. Of the sample, more than 2.5% falls within the top ten clones.

Comments on this clonotype: Its specific antigen is unknown. Base qualities were left out, and no much larger clone turns up one base away.

Sequenced: sorted CD4+, CD8+, or CD8+CD57+ T cells (not recorded which) from PBMCs. The source of this sequence is a human donor with aplastic anemia. Recombination joined TRBV29-1 with TRBJ1-2, with TRBD1 identical over 8 junction bases. The DNA sequence is as follows: TGCAGCACTCTGACAGGGGCCAACTATGGCTACACCTTC. This translates into CSTLTGANYGYTF.